Listed below are T cell receptor beta chains from one sample, sequenced in a study of blood T cell repertoires in COVID-19. Assay used: immunoSEQ multiplex PCR; TCRdb lists only in-frame clones, some missing. The table includes 300,000 to 350,000 clones, about 88% detected once. The source material was peripheral blood. The receptors were gathered from a woman in her seventies with COVID-19, enrolled during active disease. Both conserved end residues are part of each CDR3. A D gene is named only where the DNA matches it firmly. Part of the rows lack a size; the others show once, few, many or a class for expanded clones.

TRBV2	-	TRBJ1-6	-	TGTGCCAGCAGTGTGAAGCGGGAGAATTCACCCCTCCACTTT	CASSVKRENSPLHF
TRBV19	-	TRBJ1-5	TRBD1	TGTGCCAGTGGGGGGACAGGGGGTTATCAGCCCCAGCATTTT	CASGGTGGYQPQHF
TRBV6-5	-	TRBJ2-7	-	TGTGCCAGCAGAGTCCGGGACATTCTCTCCTACGAGCAGTACTTC	CASRVRDILSYEQYF
TRBV7-3	-	TRBJ1-1	-	TGTGCCAGCAGCTCCCAGGGTATCACTGAAGCTTTCTTT	CASSSQGITEAFF
TRBV4-1	-	TRBJ1-1	-	TGCGCCAGCAGCCACGTATTCTCCAGGGTGGAAGCTTTCTTT	CASSHVFSRVEAFF
TRBV24-1	once	TRBJ2-3	-	TGTGCCACCAGTGGTGCCGGGGCAGATACGCAGTATTTT	CATSGAGADTQYF
TRBV2	-	TRBJ1-1	-	TGTGCGGCAGGAGGTGAAGCTTTCTTT	CAAGGEAFF
TRBV9	-	TRBJ2-3	-	TGTGCCAGCAGCACAACTCCGGGACTGGGCACAGATACGCAGTATTTT	CASSTTPGLGTDTQYF
TRBV4-2	once	TRBJ2-7	-	TGTGCCAGCAGCCAAGATGATGGGAGAGTTGGCTACGAGCAGTACTTC	CASSQDDGRVGYEQYF
TRBV7-2	once	TRBJ1-2	TRBD1	TGTGCCAGCAGTTTCGGGACAGGGGGCGACTATGGCTACACCTTC	CASSFGTGGDYGYTF
TRBV19	-	TRBJ1-6	-	TGTGCCAGTAGTAGTCAGATTAATTCACCCCTCCACTTT	CASSSQINSPLHF
TRBV5-6	-	TRBJ1-1	TRBD1	TGTGCCAGCAGCCCCACAACCGGGACAGGGAACACTGAAGCTTTCTTT	CASSPTTGTGNTEAFF
TRBV5-6	-	TRBJ1-2	TRBD1	TGTGCCAGCAGCCCTACAGGGGTCTATGGCTACACCTTC	CASSPTGVYGYTF
TRBV21-1	-	TRBJ1-6	-	TGTGCCAGCAGCAAAGTTAAGGACAGGGGGCTTTCACCCCTCCACTTT	CASSKVKDRGLSPLHF
TRBV4-3	few	TRBJ1-2	-	TGCGCCAGCAGCCAAACCTCGACAGCTGGCTACACCTTC	CASSQTSTAGYTF
TRBV14	-	TRBJ1-3	TRBD1	TGTGCCAGCAGCCGGATACAGGGGGCGACCTCTGGAAACACCATATATTTT	CASSRIQGATSGNTIYF
TRBV2	-	TRBJ1-2	TRBD1	TGTGCCAGCAGTGAAACAGGGGAATCCCCCTATGGCTACACCTTC	CASSETGESPYGYTF
TRBV10-3	-	TRBJ1-5	TRBD1	TGTGCCATCAGGGCAACAGGGGTTAATCAGCCCCAGCATTTT	CAIRATGVNQPQHF
TRBV24-1	-	TRBJ2-3	-	TGTGCCACCAGTGATGCAGGGGTCGGCACAGATACGCAGTATTTT	CATSDAGVGTDTQYF
TRBV18	-	TRBJ2-1	TRBD1	TGTGCCAGCTCACCACCTGGCAGGGGGCATAATGAGCAGTTCTTC	CASSPPGRGHNEQFF
TRBV11-2	-	TRBJ2-1	-	TGTGCCAGCAGCGGAAGACAGGCCCTCTCCTACAATGAGCAGTTCTTC	CASSGRQALSYNEQFF
TRBV2	-	TRBJ2-7	-	TGTGCCAGCAGTGAGGCTGGGCGAACCTACGAGCAGTACTTC	CASSEAGRTYEQYF
TRBV28	-	TRBJ1-5	TRBD1	TGTGCCAGCAGTAGAGGGACAGCCCTTAATCAGCCCCAGCATTTT	CASSRGTALNQPQHF